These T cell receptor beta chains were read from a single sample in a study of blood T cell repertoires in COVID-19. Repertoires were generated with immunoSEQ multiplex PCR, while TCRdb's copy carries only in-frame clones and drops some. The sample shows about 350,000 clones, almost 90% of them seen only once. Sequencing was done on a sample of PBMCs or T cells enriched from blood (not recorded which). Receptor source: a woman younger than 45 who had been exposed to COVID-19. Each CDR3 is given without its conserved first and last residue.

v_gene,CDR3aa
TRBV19,ASSMGPGRTYEQY
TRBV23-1,ASSLFARAGSYCEQF
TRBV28,ASSQRETIY
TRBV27,ASSRGLAQF
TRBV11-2,ASSLESGNYGYT
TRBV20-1,SASGTRPSEQY
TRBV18,ASSLGTGDEQF
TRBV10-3,AISDGGSGGDGYT
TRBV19,ATQQGALSNEKLF
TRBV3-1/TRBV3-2,ASSQDPRYKRDTQY
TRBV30,AWTTGTGNSPLH
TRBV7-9,ASSLPGLARDEQF
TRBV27,ASRGLAGKNIQY
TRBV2,ARRRVPGRSLTGSGNTIY
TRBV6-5,ASSRGGSEQY
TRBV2,ASRLQTGNYGYT
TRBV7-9,ASSAYTSSYNEQF
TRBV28,ASSNRPGLNEQF
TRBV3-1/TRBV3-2,ASSHRDSHGYT
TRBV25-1,ASKSVGGIEAF
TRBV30,AWRVQGENTEAF
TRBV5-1,ASSLAWPTDTQY
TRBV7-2,ASSLGGRRYEQY
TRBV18,ASSPASENTEAF
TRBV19,ASSIARYEQY
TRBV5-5,ASSLVSGSSYEQY
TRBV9,ASSVGVGDTPPQNEQY
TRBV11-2,ASSLVTGGIGELF
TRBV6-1,ASSEQIMNTEAF
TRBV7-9,ASSADGQGNSPLH